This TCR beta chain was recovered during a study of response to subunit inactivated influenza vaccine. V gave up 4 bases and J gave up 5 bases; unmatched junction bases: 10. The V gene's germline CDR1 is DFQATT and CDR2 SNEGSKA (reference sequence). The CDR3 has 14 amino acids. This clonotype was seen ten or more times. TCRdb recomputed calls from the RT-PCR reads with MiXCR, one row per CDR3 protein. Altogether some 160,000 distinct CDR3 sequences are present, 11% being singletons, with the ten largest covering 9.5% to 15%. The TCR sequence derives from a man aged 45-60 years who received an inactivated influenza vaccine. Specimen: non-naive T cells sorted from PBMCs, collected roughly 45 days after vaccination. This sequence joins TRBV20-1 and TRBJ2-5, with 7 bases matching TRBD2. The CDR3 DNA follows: TGCAGTGCTAATCTTGGCGGGGGAGTGGAGACCCAGTACTTC. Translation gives CSANLGGGVETQYF.